The clone carrying this T cell receptor (beta chain) has only one observation. RNA in amounts of roughly 0.45 to 1 ug was reverse transcribed with random hexamers. TCRdb re-derived calls from the immunoSEQ multiplex PCR reads in MiXCR, one entry per CDR3 protein. Of some 260,000 distinct CDR3 sequences in the sample, roughly 85% were seen once. This sample stems from a study of CD8 T cells in Susac syndrome. Sequencing of TCR beta covered CD8+ and CD4+ T cells obtained from blood. The CDR3 loop spans 14 amino acids. Germline V gives CDR1 MDHEN, CDR2 SYDVKM. V lost 1 base, J lost 1 base, and 7 bases lay in between.

This TCR came from a human donor with multiple sclerosis. The sample consisted of CD8+ T cells from PBMCs. The chain has TRBV28 and TRBJ1-1; no firm D call. The chain's CDR3 is CASSLFGQNTEAFF. CDR3 nucleotide sequence: TGTGCCAGCAGTTTATTTGGTCAGAACACTGAAGCTTTCTTT.